This TCR beta chain was identified during a study of blood T cell repertoires in COVID-19. Recovered status applied to Cohort 3 donors who had two consecutive negative PCRs. It also applied to those with clearance or with symptom resolution. Germline CDR1 is MNHEY and CDR2 is SMNVEV (reference sequence). The V and J ends lost 5 bases and 2 bases, in that order; junction bases with no gene match: 7. The CDR3 covers 15 residues. Method: immunoSEQ multiplex PCR; TCRdb's copy keeps in-frame clones and lacks some. The profile shows around 300,000 clones, around nine tenths of them singletons. This clonotype was sampled from a woman aged 18-29 years who had recovered from COVID-19. The material sequenced was PBMCs or T cells enriched from blood (not recorded which). The chain has TRBV27 and TRBJ1-2; TRBD1 matches 8 bases. CDR3 DNA: TGTGCCAGCAGTCAGGAGACAGGGGTAAACTATGGCTACACCTTC. Its protein product is CASSQETGVNYGYTF.